The clone carrying this T cell receptor beta chain was counted between two and nine times. The data were obtained in a study of blood T cell repertoires in COVID-19. V dropped 3 bases and J dropped 6; count of bases not matched to a gene: 3. CDR1 SGHRS and CDR2 YFSETQ come from the germline V gene. CDR3 length: 14 amino acids. Libraries were prepared by immunoSEQ multiplex PCR; TCRdb keeps only in-frame clonotypes and omits some of them. The sample lists approximately 26,000 clones; 82% were seen once. The chain recombines TRBV5-1 with TRBJ1-4, with 9 nucleotides matching TRBD1. The receptor was isolated from a human donor in a cohort sampled during active COVID-19. The material sequenced was peripheral blood. The CDR3 region is CASSSRTGDEKLFF. CDR3 in DNA: TGCGCCAGCAGCTCCCGGACAGGGGATGAAAAACTGTTTTTT. Together with reference TRBV5-1 and TRBJ1-4, the CDR3 gives the full variable domain: KAGVTQTPRYLIKTRGQQVTLSCSPISGHRSVSWYQQTPGQGLQFLFEYFSETQRNKGNFPGRFSGRQFSNSRSEMNVSTLELGDSALYLCASSSRTGDEKLFFGSGTQLSVL.